This TCR beta chain was obtained from a study of blood T cell repertoires in COVID-19. Overall study context: Some COVID-19 samples were acute and others convalescent; all came from the United States, Italy and Spain. In each case, the material was cDNA or gDNA derived from T cells, B-cell-depleted T cells, or PBMCs.

Assay used: immunoSEQ multiplex PCR; TCRdb lists only in-frame clones, some missing. The sample yields about 300,000 clones, 85% to 90% seen once. Germline V gives CDR1 SGHRS, CDR2 YFSETQ. There are 15 residues in the CDR3. V lost 4 bases and J lost 4, with 14 bases in between. This TCR was recovered from a man aged 35 to 55 with acute or convalescent COVID-19. V usage is TRBV5-1 and J usage is TRBJ1-4, with D unclear. The sample consisted of peripheral blood. CDR3 sequence reads: CASSTGLTNNEKLFF. CDR3 nucleotides: TGCGCCAGCAGCACTGGACTGACGAATAATGAAAAACTGTTTTTT.